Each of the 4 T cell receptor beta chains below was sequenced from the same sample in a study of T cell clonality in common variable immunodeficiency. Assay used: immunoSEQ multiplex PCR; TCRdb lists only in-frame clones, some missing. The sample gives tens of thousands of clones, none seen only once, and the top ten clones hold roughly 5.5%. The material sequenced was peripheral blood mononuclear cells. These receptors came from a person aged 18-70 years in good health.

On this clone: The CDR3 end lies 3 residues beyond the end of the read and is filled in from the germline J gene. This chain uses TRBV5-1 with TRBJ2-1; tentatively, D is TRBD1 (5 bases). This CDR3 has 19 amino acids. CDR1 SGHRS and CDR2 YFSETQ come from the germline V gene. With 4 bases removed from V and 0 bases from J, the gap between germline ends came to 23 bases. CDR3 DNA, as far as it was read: TGCGCCAGCAGCACCCCCCAGGACATACCAGTTCGCTCCTACAATGAG. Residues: CASSTPQDIPVRSYNE. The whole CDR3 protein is CASSTPQDIPVRSYNEQFF.

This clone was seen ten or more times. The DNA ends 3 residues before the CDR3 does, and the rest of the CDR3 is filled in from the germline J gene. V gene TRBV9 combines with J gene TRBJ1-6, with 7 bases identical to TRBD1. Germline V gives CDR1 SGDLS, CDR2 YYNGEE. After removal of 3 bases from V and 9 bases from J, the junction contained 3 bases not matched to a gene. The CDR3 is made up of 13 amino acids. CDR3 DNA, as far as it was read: TGTGCCAGCAGCGAGGGACAGCTTTCACCC. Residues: CASSEGQLSP. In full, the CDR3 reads CASSEGQLSPLHF.

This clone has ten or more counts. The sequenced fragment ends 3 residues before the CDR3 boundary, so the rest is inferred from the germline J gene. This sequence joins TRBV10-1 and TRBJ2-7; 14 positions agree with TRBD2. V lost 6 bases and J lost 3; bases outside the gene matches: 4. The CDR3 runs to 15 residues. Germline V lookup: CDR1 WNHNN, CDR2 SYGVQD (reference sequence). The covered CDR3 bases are TGCGCCAGCAGCGAGGGACTAGCGGGAGTCTACGAG. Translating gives CASSEGLAGVYE. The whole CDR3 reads CASSEGLAGVYEQYF.

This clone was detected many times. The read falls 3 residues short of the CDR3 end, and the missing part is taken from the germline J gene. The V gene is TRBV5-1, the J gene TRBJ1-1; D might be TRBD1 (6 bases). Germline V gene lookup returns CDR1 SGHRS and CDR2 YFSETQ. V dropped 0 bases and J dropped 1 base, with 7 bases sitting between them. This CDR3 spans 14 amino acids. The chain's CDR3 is CASSLEQGNTEAFF. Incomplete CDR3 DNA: TGCGCCAGCAGCTTGGAACAGGGGAACACTGAA. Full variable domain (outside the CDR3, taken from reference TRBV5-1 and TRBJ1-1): KAGVTQTPRYLIKTRGQQVTLSCSPISGHRSVSWYQQTPGQGLQFLFEYFSETQRNKGNFPGRFSGRQFSNSRSEMNVSTLELGDSALYLCASSLEQGNTEAFFGQGTRLTVV.